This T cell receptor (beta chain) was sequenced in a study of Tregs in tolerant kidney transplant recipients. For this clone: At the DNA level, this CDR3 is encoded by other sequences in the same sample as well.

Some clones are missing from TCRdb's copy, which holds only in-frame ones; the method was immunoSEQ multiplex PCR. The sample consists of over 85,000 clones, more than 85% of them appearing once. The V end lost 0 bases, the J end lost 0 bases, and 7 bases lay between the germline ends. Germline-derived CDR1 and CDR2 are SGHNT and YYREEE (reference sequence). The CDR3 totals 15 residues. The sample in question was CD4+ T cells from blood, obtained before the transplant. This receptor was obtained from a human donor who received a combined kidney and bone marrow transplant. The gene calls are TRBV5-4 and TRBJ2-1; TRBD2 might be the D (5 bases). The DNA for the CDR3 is TGTGCCAGCAGCTTGGCTGGGAGCTCCTACAATGAGCAGTTCTTC. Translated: CASSLAGSSYNEQFF.